This T cell receptor (beta chain) was profiled in a study of shared clonotypes between healthy human individuals. Study-wide background: The people who gave samples were two women and a few men aged 18 to 49. CD4 naive and memory got three plates each, CD8 naive two, CD8 memory one.

CDR1 and CDR2 (germline): MGHRA, YSYEKL. This CDR3 comprises 18 residues. V lost 1 base, J lost 5 bases, and 14 bases stayed unmatched. In its sample, this clone was seen once. Participating donors were healthy, HIV-negative adults free of recent acute infections or vaccinations. The run depth of the assay was deep. The method was immunoSEQ multiplex PCR; TCRdb's version includes in-frame clones alone and lacks a portion of them. Altogether fewer than 2.5 million clones are present, over 85% being singletons, with the ten largest covering 0.36%. This TCR was recovered from a man between 18 and 35 years old in good health. Some clones in this sample may be carry-over from other donors' samples. The sequenced sample was naive CD4+ T cells from PBMCs. The sample's subset: CD45RA+ positively selected. The V gene is TRBV4-1, the J gene TRBJ2-3, with 8 bases matching TRBD2. CDR3 protein: CASSQGYKELAEGDTQYF. For the CDR3, the DNA is TGCGCCAGCAGCCAAGGTTACAAGGAACTAGCGGAGGGAGATACGCAGTATTTT.